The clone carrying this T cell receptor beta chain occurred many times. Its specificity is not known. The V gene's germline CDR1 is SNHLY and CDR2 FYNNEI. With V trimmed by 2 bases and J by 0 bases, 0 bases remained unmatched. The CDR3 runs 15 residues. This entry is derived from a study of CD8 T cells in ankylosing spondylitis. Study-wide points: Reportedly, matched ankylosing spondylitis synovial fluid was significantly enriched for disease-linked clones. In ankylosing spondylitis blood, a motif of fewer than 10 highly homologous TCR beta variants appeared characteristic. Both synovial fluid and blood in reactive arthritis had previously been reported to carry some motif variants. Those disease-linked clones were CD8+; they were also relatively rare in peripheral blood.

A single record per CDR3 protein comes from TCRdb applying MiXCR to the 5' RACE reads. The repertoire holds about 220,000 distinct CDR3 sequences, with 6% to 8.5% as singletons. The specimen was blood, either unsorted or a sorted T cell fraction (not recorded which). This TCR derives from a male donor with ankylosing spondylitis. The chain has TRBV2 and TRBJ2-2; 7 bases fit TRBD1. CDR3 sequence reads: CASSETGANTGELFF. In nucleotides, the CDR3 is TGTGCCAGCAGTGAAACAGGGGCGAACACCGGGGAGCTGTTTTTT.